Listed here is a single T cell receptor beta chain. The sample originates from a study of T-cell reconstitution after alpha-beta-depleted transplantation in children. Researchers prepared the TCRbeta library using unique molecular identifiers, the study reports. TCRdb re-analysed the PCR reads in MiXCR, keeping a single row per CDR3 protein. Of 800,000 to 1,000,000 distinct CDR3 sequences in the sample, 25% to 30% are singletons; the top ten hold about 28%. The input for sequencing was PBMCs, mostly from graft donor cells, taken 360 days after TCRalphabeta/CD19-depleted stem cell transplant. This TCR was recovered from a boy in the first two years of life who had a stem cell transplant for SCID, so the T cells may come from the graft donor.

The CDR3 region is CAISESTGSVTEAFF. The CDR3 DNA reads TGTGCCATCAGTGAGTCGACAGGGTCGGTCACTGAAGCTTTCTTT. The chain has TRBV10-3 and TRBJ1-1, with TRBD1 identical over 7 bases. The CDR3 has 15 amino acids. In germline, CDR1 is ENHRY, CDR2 SYGVKD. J lost 4 bases, V lost 0 bases, and 5 bases had no gene match.